These 18 T cell receptor beta chains were sequenced from one sample in a study of T cell clonality in common variable immunodeficiency. The protocol was immunoSEQ multiplex PCR, while the TCRdb copy is restricted to in-frame clones and leaves out a portion. The sample includes tens of thousands of clones, none of them occurring once. Sample: peripheral blood mononuclear cells. The receptors originated from a person aged 18 to 70 in good health.

This clone has a count of ten or more. The read gets to within 3 residues of the CDR3 end, and the germline J gene fills in the rest. The chain carries TRBV20-1 and TRBJ2-7; TRBD1 is a possible D gene (6 bases). This CDR3 is 13 amino acids long. Between the trimmed V and J ends, which lost 3 bases and 2 bases, there was a span of 11 bases. Germline CDR1 and CDR2: DFQATT and SNEGSKA (reference sequence). CDR3 protein: CSASSGVTYEQYF. The part of the CDR3 DNA that was read is TGCAGTGCTAGTTCAGGGGTCACCTACGAG.

This clone has a count of ten or more. CDR3 protein: CASSDSGGPGDTQYF. Partial CDR3 DNA: TGTGCCAGCAGCGATAGCGGGGGGCCCGGCGATACG. The chain employs TRBV5-6 and TRBJ2-3; 10 bases agree with TRBD2. The read ends 3 residues early relative to the CDR3; the germline J gene fills the gap. V shed 4 bases and J 6 bases; nucleotides not matched to a gene: 8. From germline, CDR1 is SGHDT and CDR2 YYEEEE. The CDR3 covers 15 residues.

This clone was counted ten times or more. Read sequence stops 3 residues before the CDR3 end, and the germline J gene provides the missing end. The chain uses TRBV19 and TRBJ2-1, with 8 bases that match TRBD2. CDR3 length: 14 residues. With 4 bases clipped from V and 6 bases from J, the junction kept 5 bases outside the gene matches. The germline gives CDR1 LNHDA, CDR2 SQIVND (reference sequence). CDR3 residues: CASSTAGLGNEQFF. The DNA read from the CDR3 is TGTGCCAGTAGTACCGCGGGACTAGGCAATGAG.

This clone was counted many times. The sequence runs out 3 residues before the end of the CDR3; the remainder is reconstructed from the germline J gene. J is TRBJ2-2 and V is TRBV5-8, with a possible D match to TRBD1 (6 bases). Deletions cut 5 bases from V and 4 bases from J, with 15 bases between. The CDR3 is made up of 15 amino acids. The germline V gene has CDR1 SGHTS and CDR2 YDEGEE. CDR3 sequence: CASSPGTIFTGELFF. CDR3 bases read: TGTGCCAGCAGTCCCGGGACAATTTTCACCGGGGAG.

This clone showed up many times. The read comes to an end 3 residues before the CDR3 does, leaving the germline J gene to fill in the end. The V gene is TRBV9, the J gene TRBJ2-3; 8 bases match TRBD1. V lost 3 bases to trimming and J lost 0 bases; unmatched junction nucleotides: 0. The length of the CDR3 is 14 residues. Germline loops: CDR1 SGDLS, CDR2 YYNGEE. The DNA read from the CDR3 is TGTGCCAGCAGCGGACAGGGGAGCACAGATACG. Its protein product is CASSGQGSTDT. The whole CDR3 region reads CASSGQGSTDTQYF.

At least ten counts were recorded for this clone. The read halts 3 residues ahead of the CDR3 end, with the missing end drawn from the germline J gene. The chain carries TRBV5-1 and TRBJ1-6; 10 bases are a match to TRBD1. The CDR3 loop spans 15 amino acids. V shed 5 bases, J shed 6 bases, and the junction held 5 bases outside the gene matches. Germline V gives CDR1 SGHRS, CDR2 YFSETQ. Here the CDR3 reads CASRRRDRGNSPLHF. Partial CDR3 DNA: TGCGCCAGCAGACGCCGGGACAGGGGTAATTCACCC.

The CDR3 here is CSARDWASNQPQHF. CDR3 DNA, as far as it was read: TGCAGTGCTAGAGATTGGGCTTCAAATCAGCCC. The gene calls are TRBV20-1 and TRBJ1-5; D gene uncertain. Read sequence stops 3 residues before the CDR3 end, and the germline J gene provides the missing end. Trimming shortened V by 0 bases and J by 4 bases, and 10 bases separated the two germline ends. Germline-derived CDR1 and CDR2 are DFQATT and SNEGSKA (reference sequence). The CDR3 runs 14 residues.

This clone was found many times. CDR3 sequence: CSAPAVQETQYF. CDR3 DNA (partial): TGCAGTGCTCCAGCGGTTCAAGAGACC. The gene calls are TRBV20-1 and TRBJ2-5, with D possibly TRBD2 on 5 matching bases. The sequenced fragment ends 3 residues before the CDR3 boundary, so the rest is inferred from the germline J gene. Per germline, CDR1 DFQATT and CDR2 SNEGSKA (reference sequence). The CDR3 contains 12 residues. Trimming left V 5 bases short and J 2 bases short, with 9 bases between.

This clone has more than one count but fewer than ten. Read coverage stops 3 residues before the CDR3 terminus; the germline J gene supplies the remainder. The chain couples TRBV19 to TRBJ1-5; D not resolved. This CDR3 spans 14 amino acids. Germline V gene data show CDR1 as LNHDA and CDR2 as SQIVND (reference sequence). Trimming removed 4 bases from V and 0 bases from J, with 7 bases in between. The part of the CDR3 DNA that was read is TGTGCCAGTAGTAGGGCTATTAGCAATCAGCCC. It encodes CASSRAISNQP. The CDR3, in full, reads CASSRAISNQPQHF. Using reference TRBV19 and TRBJ1-5 for the parts outside the CDR3, the full variable domain is DGGITQSPKYLFRKEGQNVTLSCEQNLNHDAMYWYRQDPGQGLRLIYYSQIVNDFQKGDIAEGYSVSREKKESFPLTVTSAQKNPTAFYLCASSRAISNQPQHFGDGTRLSIL.

This clone was found many times. The read finishes 3 residues shy of the CDR3 end, and the germline J gene is used to complete it. V and J are TRBV5-1 and TRBJ2-2; 8 bases line up with TRBD1. The CDR3 contains 15 residues. The germline CDR1 and CDR2 sequences are SGHRS and YFSETQ. J was trimmed by 1 base and V by 3 bases; bases with no gene match: 2. The sequenced part of the CDR3 DNA is TGCGCCAGCAGCTGGACAGGGTTGAACACCGGGGAG. Protein sequence: CASSWTGLNTGE. From start to end, the CDR3 is CASSWTGLNTGELFF.

Many counts were recorded for this clone. The read halts 3 residues ahead of the CDR3 end, with the missing end drawn from the germline J gene. The chain combines TRBV7-3 with TRBJ2-1, with unresolved D. Deletions cut 0 bases from V and 3 bases from J, with 6 bases between. The CDR3 loop spans 14 amino acids. CDR1 is SGHTA, CDR2 FQGTGA, per germline. The part of the CDR3 DNA that was read is TGTGCCAGCAGCTTAACGGGCAGCTACAATGAG. This translates into CASSLTGSYNE. The entire CDR3 protein is CASSLTGSYNEQFF.

In regard to this clone: The sequenced fragment ends 3 residues before the CDR3 boundary, so the rest is inferred from the germline J gene. The chain employs TRBV18 and TRBJ1-4; D ambiguous. CDR3 length equals 15 residues. In germline, CDR1 is KGHSH, CDR2 LQKENI. V lost 3 bases, J lost 0 bases, and 8 bases lay in between. The CDR3: CASSPRWSTNEKLFF. Partial CDR3 DNA: TGTGCCAGCTCACCCCGGTGGTCAACTAATGAAAAA.

Ten or more counts support this clone. The sequenced fragment ends 3 residues before the CDR3 boundary, so the rest is inferred from the germline J gene. The chain couples TRBV20-1 to TRBJ2-1; 8 positions match TRBD2. The CDR3 runs 13 residues. V was pared by 0 bases and J by 9 bases, with 4 bases of the junction left unmatched. The germline V gene has CDR1 DFQATT and CDR2 SNEGSKA (reference sequence). The CDR3: CSARDPLAGEQFF. Partial CDR3 DNA: TGCAGTGCTAGAGATCCGCTAGCGGGTGAG.

This clone was observed many times. Read data end 3 residues before the CDR3 end; the end is taken from the germline J gene. The J gene is TRBJ1-3, the V gene TRBV5-4; no firm D call. Germline V lookup: CDR1 SGHNT, CDR2 YYREEE (reference sequence). This CDR3 is built from 12 residues. V lost 2 bases to trimming and J lost 2 bases, with 2 bases between them. The CDR3 protein is CASSFTGNTIYF. CDR3 bases read: TGTGCCAGCAGCTTTACTGGAAACACC.

This clone was recorded many times. The CDR3 extends 3 residues past the end of the read, so its final part is completed from the germline J gene. The genes are TRBV18 and TRBJ1-5; a possible D gene is TRBD1 (6 bases). From germline, CDR1 is KGHSH and CDR2 LQKENI. V was cut by 4 bases and J by 9 bases, with 22 bases left in between. The CDR3 totals 16 residues. The covered CDR3 bases are TGTGCCAGCTCACAAGGACTAGCGGGGGCCCAGGGGCCC. Amino acid sequence: CASSQGLAGAQGP. The full CDR3 protein reads CASSQGLAGAQGPQHF. The whole variable domain, filled in from reference TRBV18 and TRBJ1-5, reads NAGVMQNPRHLVRRRGQEARLRCSPMKGHSHVYWYRQLPEEGLKFMVYLQKENIIDESGMPKERFSAEFPKEGPSILRIQQVVRGDSAAYFCASSQGLAGAQGPQHFGDGTRLSIL.

In this sample, this clone turned up many times. The read ends 3 residues shy of where the CDR3 ends; the end is completed using the germline J gene. This chain joins TRBV12-3 or TRBV12-4 and TRBJ2-5; D remains ambiguous. CDR3 size: 13 residues. V shed 5 bases and J shed 0 bases, with 7 bases lying between them. The CDR3 region is CASSGPDQETQYF. CDR3 bases read: TGTGCCAGCAGTGGCCCCGACCAAGAGACC.

Note on this clone: The CDR3 goes on 3 residues after the read ends, and that part is filled in from the germline J gene. The chain links TRBV7-6 to TRBJ2-2; TRBD2 might be the D (7 bases). CDR1 is SGHVS and CDR2 is FNYEAQ in the germline V gene. V lost 4 bases and J lost 1, with 16 bases in between. This CDR3 contains 17 residues. The CDR3 is CASSSMGGALNTGELFF. The covered CDR3 bases are TGTGCCAGCAGCTCAATGGGGGGGGCCCTGAACACCGGGGAG.

This clone was detected many times. The CDR3 reads CSVPTGSGNTIYF. Incomplete CDR3 DNA: TGCAGTGTGCCGACAGGCTCTGGAAACACC. The genes are TRBV20-1 and TRBJ1-3; TRBD1 is a possible D gene (6 bases). With the read ending 3 residues before the CDR3 end, the germline J gene is used to fill in that end. Germline V gives CDR1 DFQATT, CDR2 SNEGSKA (reference sequence). The CDR3 has 13 residues. Trimming shortened V by 7 bases and J by 0 bases, and 10 bases separated the two germline ends.